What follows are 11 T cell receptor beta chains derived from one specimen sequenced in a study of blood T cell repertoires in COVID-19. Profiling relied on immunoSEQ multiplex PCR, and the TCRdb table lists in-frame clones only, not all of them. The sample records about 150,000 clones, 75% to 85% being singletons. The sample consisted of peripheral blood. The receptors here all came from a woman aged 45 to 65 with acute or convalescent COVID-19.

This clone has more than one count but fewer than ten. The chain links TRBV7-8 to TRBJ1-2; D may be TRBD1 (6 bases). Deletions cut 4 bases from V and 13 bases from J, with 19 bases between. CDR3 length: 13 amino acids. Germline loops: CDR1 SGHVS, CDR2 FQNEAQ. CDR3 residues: CASSSPGDITATF. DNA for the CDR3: TGTGCCAGCAGCTCCCCAGGGGACATCACCGCCACCTTC.

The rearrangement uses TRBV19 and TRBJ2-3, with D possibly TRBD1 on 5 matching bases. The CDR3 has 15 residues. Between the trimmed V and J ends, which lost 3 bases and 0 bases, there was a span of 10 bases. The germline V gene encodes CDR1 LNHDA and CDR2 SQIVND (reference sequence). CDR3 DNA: TGTGCCAGTAGTATGTTAGGGGTTAGCACAGATACGCAGTATTTT. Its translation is CASSMLGVSTDTQYF.

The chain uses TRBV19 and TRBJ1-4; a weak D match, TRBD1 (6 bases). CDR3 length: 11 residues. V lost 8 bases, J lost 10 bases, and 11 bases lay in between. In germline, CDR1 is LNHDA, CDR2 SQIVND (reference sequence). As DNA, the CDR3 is TGTGCCAGTGCCAAAGGGGGAAAACTGTTTTTT. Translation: CASAKGGKLFF.

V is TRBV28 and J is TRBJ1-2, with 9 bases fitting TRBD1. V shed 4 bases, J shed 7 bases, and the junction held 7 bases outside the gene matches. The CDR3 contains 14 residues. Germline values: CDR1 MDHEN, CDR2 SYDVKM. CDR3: CASSSGQGKGGYTF. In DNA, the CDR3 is TGTGCCAGCAGTTCGGGACAGGGAAAGGGTGGCTACACCTTC.

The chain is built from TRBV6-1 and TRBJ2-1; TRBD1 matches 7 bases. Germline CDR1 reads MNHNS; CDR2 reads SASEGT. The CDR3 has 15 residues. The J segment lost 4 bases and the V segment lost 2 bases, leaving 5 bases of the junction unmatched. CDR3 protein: CASSELRQGYNEQFF. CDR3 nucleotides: TGTGCCAGCAGTGAATTGAGACAGGGATACAATGAGCAGTTCTTC.

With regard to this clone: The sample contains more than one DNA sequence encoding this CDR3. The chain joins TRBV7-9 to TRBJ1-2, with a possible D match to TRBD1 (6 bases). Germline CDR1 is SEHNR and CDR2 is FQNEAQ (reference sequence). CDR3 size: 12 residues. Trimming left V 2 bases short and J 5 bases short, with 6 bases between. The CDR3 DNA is TGTGCCAGCAGCTTACAGGGGTATGGCTACACCTTC. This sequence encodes CASSLQGYGYTF.

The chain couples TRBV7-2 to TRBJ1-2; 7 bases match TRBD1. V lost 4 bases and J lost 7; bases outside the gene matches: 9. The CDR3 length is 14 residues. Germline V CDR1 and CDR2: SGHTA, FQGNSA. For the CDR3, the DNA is TGTGCCAGCAGCTGGGCACAGGGGAATGGTGGCTACACCTTC. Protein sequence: CASSWAQGNGGYTF.

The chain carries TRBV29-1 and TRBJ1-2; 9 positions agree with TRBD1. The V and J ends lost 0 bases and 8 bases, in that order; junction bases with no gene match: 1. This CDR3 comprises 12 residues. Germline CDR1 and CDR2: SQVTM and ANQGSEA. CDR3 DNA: TGCAGCGTTGAAGATACAGGGGGCGGCTACACCTTC. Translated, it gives CSVEDTGGGYTF.

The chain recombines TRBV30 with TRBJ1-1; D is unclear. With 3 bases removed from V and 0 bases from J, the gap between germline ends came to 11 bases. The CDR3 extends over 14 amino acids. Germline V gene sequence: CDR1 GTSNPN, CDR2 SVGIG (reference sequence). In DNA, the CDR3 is TGTGCCTGGAGCCACATTCCCATGAACACTGAAGCTTTCTTT. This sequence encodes CAWSHIPMNTEAFF.

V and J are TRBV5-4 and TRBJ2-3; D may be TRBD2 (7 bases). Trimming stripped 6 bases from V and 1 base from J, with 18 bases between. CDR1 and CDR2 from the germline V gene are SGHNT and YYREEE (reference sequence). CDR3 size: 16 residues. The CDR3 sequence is CASNSEPGGRTDTQYF. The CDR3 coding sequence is TGTGCCAGCAACTCTGAGCCGGGGGGCCGCACAGATACGCAGTATTTT.

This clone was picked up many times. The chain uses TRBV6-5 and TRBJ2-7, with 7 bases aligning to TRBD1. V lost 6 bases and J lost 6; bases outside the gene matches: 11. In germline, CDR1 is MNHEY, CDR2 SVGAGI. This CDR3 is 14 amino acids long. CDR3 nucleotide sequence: TGTGCCAGCAGCGTAGACAGGGCCCCAGTCGAGCAGTACTTC. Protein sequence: CASSVDRAPVEQYF.